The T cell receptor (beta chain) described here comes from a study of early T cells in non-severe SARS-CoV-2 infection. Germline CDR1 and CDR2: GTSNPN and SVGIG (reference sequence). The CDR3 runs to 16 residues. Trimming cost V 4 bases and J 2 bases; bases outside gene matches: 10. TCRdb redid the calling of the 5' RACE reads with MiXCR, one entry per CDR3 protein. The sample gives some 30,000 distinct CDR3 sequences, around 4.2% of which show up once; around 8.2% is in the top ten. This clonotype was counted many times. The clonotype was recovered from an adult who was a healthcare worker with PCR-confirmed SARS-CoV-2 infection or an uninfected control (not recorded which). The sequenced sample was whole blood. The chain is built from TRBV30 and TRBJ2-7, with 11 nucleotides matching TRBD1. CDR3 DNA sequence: TGTGCCTGGATCCCGCGGGGACAGGGGGTCCCCTACGAGCAGTACTTC. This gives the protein CAWIPRGQGVPYEQYF.